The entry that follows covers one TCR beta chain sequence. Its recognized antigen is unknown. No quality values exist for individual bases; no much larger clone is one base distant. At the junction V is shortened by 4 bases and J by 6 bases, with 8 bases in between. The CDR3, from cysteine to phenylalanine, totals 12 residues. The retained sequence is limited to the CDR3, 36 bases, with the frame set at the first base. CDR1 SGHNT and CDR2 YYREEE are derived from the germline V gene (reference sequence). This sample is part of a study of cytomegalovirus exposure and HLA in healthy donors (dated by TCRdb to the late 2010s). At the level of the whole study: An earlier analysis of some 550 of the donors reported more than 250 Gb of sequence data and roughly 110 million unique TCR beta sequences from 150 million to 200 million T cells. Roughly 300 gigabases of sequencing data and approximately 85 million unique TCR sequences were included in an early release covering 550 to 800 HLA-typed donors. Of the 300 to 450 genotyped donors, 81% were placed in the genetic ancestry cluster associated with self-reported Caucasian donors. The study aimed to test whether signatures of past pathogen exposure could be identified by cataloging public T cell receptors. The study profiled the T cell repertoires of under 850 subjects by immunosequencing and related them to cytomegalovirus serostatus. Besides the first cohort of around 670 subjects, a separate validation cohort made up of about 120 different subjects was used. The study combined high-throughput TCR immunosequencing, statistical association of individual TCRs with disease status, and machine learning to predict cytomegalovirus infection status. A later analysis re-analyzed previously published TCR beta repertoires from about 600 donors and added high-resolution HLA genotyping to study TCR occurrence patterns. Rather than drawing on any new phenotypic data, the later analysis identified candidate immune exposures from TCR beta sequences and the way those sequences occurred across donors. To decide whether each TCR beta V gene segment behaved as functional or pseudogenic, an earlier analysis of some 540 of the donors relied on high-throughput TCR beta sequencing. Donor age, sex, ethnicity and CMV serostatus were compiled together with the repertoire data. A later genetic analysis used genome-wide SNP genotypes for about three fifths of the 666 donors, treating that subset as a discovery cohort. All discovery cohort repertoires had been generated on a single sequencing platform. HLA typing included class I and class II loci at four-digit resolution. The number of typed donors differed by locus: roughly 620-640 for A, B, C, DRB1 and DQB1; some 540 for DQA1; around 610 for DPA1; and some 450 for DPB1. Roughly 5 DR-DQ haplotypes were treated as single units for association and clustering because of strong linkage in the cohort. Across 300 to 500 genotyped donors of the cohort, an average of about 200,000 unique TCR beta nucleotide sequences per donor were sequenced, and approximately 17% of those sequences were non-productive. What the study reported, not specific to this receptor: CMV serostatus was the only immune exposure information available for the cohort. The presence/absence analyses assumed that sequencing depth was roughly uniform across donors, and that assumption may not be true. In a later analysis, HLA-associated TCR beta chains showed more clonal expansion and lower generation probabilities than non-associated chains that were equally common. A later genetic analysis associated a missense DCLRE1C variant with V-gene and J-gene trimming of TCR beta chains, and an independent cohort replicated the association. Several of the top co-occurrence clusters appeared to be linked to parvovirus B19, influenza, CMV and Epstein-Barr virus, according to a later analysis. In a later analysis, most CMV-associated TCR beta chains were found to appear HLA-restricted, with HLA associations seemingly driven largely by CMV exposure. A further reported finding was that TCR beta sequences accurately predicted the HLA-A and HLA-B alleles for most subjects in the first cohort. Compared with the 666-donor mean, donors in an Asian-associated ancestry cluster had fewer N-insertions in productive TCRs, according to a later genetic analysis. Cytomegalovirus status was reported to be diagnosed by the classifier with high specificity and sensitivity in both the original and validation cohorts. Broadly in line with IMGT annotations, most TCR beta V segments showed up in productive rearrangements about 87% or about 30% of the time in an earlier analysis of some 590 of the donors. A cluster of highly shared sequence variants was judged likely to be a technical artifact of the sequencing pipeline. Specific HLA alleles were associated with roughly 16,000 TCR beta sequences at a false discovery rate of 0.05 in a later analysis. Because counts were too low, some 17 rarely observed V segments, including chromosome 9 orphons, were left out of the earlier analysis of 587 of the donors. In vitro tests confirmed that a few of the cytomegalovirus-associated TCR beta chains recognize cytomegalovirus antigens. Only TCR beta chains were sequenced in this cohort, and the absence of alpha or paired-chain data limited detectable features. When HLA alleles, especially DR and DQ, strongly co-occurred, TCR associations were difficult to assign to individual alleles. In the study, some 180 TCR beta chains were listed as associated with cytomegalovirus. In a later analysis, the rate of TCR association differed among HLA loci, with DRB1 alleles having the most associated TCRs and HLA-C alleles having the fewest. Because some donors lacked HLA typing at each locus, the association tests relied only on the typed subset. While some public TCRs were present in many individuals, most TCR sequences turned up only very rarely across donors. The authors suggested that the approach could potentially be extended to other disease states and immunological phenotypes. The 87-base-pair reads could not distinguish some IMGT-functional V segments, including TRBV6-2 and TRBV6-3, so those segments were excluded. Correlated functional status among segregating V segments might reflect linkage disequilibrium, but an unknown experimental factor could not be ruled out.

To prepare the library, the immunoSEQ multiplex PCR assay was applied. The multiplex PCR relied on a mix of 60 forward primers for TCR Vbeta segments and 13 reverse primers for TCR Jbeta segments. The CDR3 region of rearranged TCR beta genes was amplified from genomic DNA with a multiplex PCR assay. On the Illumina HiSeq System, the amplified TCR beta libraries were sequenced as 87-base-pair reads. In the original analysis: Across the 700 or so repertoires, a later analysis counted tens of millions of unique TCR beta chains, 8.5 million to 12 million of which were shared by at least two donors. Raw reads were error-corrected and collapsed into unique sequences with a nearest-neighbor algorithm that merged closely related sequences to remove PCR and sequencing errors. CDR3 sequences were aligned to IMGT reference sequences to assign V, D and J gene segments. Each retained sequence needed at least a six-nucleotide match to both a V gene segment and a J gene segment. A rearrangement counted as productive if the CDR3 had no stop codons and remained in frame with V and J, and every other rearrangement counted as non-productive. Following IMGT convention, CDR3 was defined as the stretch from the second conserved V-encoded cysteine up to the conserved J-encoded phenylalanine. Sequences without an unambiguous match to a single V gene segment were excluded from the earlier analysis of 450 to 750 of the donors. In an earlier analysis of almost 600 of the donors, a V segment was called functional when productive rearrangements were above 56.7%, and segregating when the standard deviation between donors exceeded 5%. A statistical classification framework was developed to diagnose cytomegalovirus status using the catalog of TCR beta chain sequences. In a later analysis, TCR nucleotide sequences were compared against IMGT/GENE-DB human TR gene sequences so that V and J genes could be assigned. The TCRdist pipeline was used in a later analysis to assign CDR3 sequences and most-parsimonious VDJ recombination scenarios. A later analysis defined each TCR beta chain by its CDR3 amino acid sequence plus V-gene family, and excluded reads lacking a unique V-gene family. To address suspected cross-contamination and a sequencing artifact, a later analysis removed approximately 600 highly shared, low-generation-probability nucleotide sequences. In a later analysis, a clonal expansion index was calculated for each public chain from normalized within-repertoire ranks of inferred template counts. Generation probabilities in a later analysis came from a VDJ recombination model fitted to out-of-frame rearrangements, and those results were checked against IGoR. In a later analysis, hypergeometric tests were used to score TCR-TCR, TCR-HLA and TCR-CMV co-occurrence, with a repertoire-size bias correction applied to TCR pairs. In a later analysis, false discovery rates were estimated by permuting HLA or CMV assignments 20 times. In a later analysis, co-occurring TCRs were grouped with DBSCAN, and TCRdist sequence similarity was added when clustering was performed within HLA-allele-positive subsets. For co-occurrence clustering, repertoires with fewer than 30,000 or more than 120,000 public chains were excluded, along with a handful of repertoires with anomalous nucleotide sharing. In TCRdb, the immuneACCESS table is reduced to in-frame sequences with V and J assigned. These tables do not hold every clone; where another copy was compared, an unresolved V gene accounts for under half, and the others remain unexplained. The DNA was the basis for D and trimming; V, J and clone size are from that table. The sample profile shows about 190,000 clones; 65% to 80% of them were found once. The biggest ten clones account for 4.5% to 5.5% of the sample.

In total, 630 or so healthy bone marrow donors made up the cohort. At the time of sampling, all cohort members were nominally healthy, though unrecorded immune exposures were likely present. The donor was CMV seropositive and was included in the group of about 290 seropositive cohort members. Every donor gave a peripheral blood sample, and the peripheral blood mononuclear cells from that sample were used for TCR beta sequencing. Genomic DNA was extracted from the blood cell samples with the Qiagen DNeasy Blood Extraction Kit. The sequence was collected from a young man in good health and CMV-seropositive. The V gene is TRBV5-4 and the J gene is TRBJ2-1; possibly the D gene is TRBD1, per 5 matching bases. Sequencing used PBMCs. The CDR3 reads CASSLDSNEQFF. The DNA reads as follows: TGTGCCAGCAGCCTAGACAGCAATGAGCAGTTCTTC. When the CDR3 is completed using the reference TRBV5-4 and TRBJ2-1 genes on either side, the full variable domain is ETGVTQSPTHLIKTRGQQVTLRCSSQSGHNTVSWYQQALGQGPQFIFQYYREEENGRGNFPPRFSGLQFPNYSSELNVNALELDDSALYLCASSLDSNEQFFGPGTRLTVL.